This T cell receptor (beta chain) was captured in a study of shared clonotypes between healthy human individuals. The germline gives CDR1 SGHRS, CDR2 YFSETQ. The ends lost 3 bases at V and 1 base at J; junction bases unmatched: 8. CDR3 length: 17 amino acids. TCRdb's table, derived via immunoSEQ multiplex PCR, lists solely in-frame clones and lacks some. Of about 610,000 clones listed, 95% to 98% were seen once; the top ten hold 0.057%. The chain uses TRBV5-1 and TRBJ1-1; 11 bases agree with TRBD1. The TCR was taken from a woman aged 25-40 years in good health. Sequencing was done on a sample of naive CD4+ T cells sorted from blood. Indicated subset: CD45RA+ positively selected. The CDR3 here is CASSSRDRGKGNTEAFF. The CDR3 DNA sequence: TGCGCCAGCAGCTCCCGGGACAGGGGGAAAGGGAACACTGAAGCTTTCTTT.